This TCR beta chain originates from a study of early T cells in non-severe SARS-CoV-2 infection. Study summary: Alpha and beta chains were unpaired, from unsorted whole-blood bulk RNA. Study-wide results and limits: Private and CD4 specificities were missed by VDJdb matching, which favored anti-spike CD8 responses.

Only a few counts were recorded for this clonotype. Its antigen remains unidentified. The CDR3 is 13 amino acids. Trimming removed 8 bases from V and 5 bases from J; junction bases left unmatched: 5. The germline gives CDR1 SEHNR, CDR2 FQNEAQ (reference sequence). Unique molecular identifiers (one per individual cDNA molecule) were attached. TCRdb called the 5' RACE reads again in MiXCR, with one record for every CDR3 protein. This table holds approximately 26,000 distinct CDR3 sequences, roughly 4.5% found once. This clonotype was sampled from an adult who was a healthcare worker with PCR-confirmed SARS-CoV-2 infection or an uninfected control (not recorded which). This chain joins TRBV7-9 and TRBJ2-1, with TRBD2 matching over 8 bases. The sample was whole blood. CDR3 in DNA: TGTGCCAGCCTGAACGGGAGGGACAATGAGCAGTTCTTC. Translation: CASLNGRDNEQFF.